The 5 T cell receptor beta chains below come from one sample, sequenced in a study of cytomegalovirus exposure and HLA in healthy donors. Primers included in the PCR were 60 Vbeta and 13 Jbeta primers. Profiled with immunoSEQ multiplex PCR; TCRdb holds only in-frame clones, not every one. This repertoire shows approximately 170,000 clones, roughly 65% found once; its top ten account for 3.5% to 5.5%. Sequenced input: PBMCs. Receptors were obtained from a woman under 30 in good health and CMV-seropositive.

The chain has TRBV7-9 and TRBJ2-7; 10 bases line up with TRBD1. This CDR3 is 14 amino acids long. CDR1 and CDR2 (germline): SEHNR, FQNEAQ (reference sequence). V trimming: 0 bases; J trimming: 6 bases; junction bases outside the gene matches: 2. CDR3 DNA sequence: TGTGCCAGCAGCTTAGCCGACAGGGGGCTCGAGCAGTACTTC. Translating it yields CASSLADRGLEQYF.

The chain has TRBV7-3 and TRBJ2-5; 9 bases agree with TRBD1. Germline V lookup: CDR1 SGHTA, CDR2 FQGTGA. The CDR3 has 16 amino acids. After removal of 5 bases from V and 1 base from J, the junction contained 8 bases not matched to a gene. CDR3 sequence: CASSPWTGAPQETQYF. The CDR3, as DNA: TGTGCCAGCAGCCCCTGGACAGGGGCCCCCCAAGAGACCCAGTACTTC.

V gene TRBV19 combines with J gene TRBJ2-3; possible D gene TRBD2, 6 bases. Germline CDR1 LNHDA, CDR2 SQIVND (reference sequence). Trimming took off 11 bases at V and 0 bases at J, with 15 bases between the two ends. This CDR3 has 14 amino acids. CDR3 sequence: CAASSGSSTDTQYF. The CDR3 DNA reads as TGTGCCGCAAGCAGCGGGTCGAGCACAGATACGCAGTATTTT. Together with reference TRBV19 and TRBJ2-3, the CDR3 gives the full variable domain: DGGITQSPKYLFRKEGQNVTLSCEQNLNHDAMYWYRQDPGQGLRLIYYSQIVNDFQKGDIAEGYSVSREKKESFPLTVTSAQKNPTAFYLCAASSGSSTDTQYFGPGTRLTVL.

This clone was detected once. CDR3 in DNA: TGTGCCAGCAGGTATTACAGGTCCCAAGAGACCCAGTACTTC. Translated: CASRYYRSQETQYF. The chain is built from TRBV28 and TRBJ2-5; D might be TRBD1 (5 bases). Trimming took off 6 bases at V and 1 base at J, with 12 bases between the two ends. This CDR3 has 14 residues. Germline CDR1 reads MDHEN; CDR2 reads SYDVKM.

The gene calls are TRBV7-9 and TRBJ1-2, with 9 bases identical to TRBD1. The ends lost 4 bases at V and 7 bases at J; junction bases unmatched: 10. The CDR3 sequence is 15 residues long. The germline gives CDR1 SEHNR, CDR2 FQNEAQ (reference sequence). The CDR3 spells CASSSGTGWGVGYTF. The CDR3, as DNA: TGTGCCAGCAGCTCCGGGACAGGGTGGGGGGTTGGCTACACCTTC. Variable domain in full (rest from reference TRBV7-9 and TRBJ1-2): DTGVSQNPRHKITKRGQNVTFRCDPISEHNRLYWYRQTLGQGPEFLTYFQNEAQLEKSRLLSDRFSAERPKGSFSTLEIQRTEQGDSAMYLCASSSGTGWGVGYTFGSGTRLTVV.